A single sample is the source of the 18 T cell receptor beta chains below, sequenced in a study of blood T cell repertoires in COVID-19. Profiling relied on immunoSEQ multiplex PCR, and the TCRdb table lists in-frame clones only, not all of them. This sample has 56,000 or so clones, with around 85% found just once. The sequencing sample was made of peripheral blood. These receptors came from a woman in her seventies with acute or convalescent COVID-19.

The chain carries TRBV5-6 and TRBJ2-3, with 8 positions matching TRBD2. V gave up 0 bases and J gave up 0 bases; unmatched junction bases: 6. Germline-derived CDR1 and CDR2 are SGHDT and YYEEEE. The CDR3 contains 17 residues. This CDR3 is CASSLAGGPSSTDTQYF. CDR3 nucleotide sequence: TGTGCCAGCAGCTTGGCGGGGGGGCCCTCTAGCACAGATACGCAGTATTTT.

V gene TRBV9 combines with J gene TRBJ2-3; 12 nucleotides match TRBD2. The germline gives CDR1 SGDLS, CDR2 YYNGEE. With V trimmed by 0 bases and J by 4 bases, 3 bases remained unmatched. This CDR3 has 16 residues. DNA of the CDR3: TGTGCCAGCAGCGTAGCTCGACTAGCGGGGGCAGATACGCAGTATTTT. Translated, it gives CASSVARLAGADTQYF.

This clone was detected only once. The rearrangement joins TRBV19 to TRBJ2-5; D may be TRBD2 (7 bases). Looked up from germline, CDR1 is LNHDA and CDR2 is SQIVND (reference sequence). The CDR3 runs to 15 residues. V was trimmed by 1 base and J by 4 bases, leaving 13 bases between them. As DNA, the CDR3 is TGTGCCAGTAGTATAGGCGGGGGCCTCTTAGAGACCCAGTACTTC. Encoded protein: CASSIGGGLLETQYF.

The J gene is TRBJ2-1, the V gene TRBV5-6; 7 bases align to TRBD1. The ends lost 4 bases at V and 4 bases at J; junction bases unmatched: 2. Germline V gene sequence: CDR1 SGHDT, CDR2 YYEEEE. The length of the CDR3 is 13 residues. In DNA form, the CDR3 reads TGTGCCAGCAGCATGGACAGGTACAATGAGCAGTTCTTC. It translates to CASSMDRYNEQFF.

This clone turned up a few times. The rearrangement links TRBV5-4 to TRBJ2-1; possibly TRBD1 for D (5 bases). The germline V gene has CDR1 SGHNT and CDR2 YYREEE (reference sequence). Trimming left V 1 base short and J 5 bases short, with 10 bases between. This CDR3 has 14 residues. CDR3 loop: CASSLLDTDNEQFF. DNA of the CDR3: TGTGCCAGCAGCTTGTTGGACACGGACAATGAGCAGTTCTTC.

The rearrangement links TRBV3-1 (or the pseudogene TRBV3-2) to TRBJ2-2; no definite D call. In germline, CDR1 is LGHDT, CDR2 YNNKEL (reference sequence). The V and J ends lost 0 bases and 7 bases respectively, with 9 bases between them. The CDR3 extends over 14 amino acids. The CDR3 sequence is CASSQEGLIGELFF. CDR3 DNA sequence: TGTGCCAGCAGCCAAGAGGGCCTTATCGGGGAGCTGTTTTTT.

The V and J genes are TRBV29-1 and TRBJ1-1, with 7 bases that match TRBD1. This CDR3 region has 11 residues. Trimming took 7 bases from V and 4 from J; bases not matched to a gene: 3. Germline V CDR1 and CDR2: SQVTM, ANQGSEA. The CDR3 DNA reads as TGCAGCGGCCGACAGGGCACTGAAGCTTTCTTT. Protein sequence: CSGRQGTEAFF.

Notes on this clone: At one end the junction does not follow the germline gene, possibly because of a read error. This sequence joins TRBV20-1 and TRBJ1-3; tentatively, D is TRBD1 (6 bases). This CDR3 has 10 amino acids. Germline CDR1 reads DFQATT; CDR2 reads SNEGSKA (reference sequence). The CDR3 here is CSALWTVPYF. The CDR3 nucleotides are TGCAGTGCCTTGTGGACAGTCCCTTACTTT.

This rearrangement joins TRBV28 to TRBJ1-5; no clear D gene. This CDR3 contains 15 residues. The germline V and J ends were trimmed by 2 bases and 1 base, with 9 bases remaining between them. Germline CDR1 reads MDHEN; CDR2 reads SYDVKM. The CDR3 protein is CASSLPKASNQPQHF. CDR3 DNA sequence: TGTGCCAGCAGTTTACCCAAAGCGAGCAATCAGCCCCAGCATTTT.

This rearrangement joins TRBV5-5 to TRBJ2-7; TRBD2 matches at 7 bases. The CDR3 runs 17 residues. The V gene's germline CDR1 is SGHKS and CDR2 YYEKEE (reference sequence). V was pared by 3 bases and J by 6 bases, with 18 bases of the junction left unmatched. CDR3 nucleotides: TGTGCCAGCAGCTCCCCTGTGGGAGGGGAGACCCTCGCCGAGCAGTACTTC. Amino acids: CASSSPVGGETLAEQYF.

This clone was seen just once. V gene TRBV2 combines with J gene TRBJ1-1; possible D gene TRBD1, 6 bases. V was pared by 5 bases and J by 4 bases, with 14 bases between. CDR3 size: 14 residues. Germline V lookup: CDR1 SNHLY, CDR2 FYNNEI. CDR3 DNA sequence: TGTGCCAGCAGTTTAGCAGGGGTGGGCACTGAAGCTTTCTTT. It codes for CASSLAGVGTEAFF.

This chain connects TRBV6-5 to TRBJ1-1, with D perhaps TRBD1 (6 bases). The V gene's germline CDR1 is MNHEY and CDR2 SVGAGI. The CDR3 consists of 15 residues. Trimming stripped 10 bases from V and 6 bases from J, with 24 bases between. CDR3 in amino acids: CATSAGAGGLPEAFF. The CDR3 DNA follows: TGTGCCACCTCGGCAGGGGCCGGAGGATTACCTGAAGCTTTCTTT.

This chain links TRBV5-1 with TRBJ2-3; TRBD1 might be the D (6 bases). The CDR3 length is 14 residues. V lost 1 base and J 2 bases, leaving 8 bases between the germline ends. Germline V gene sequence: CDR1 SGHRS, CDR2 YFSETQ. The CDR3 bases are TGCGCCAGCAGCTTGCAGGGGAACACAGATACGCAGTATTTT. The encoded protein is CASSLQGNTDTQYF.

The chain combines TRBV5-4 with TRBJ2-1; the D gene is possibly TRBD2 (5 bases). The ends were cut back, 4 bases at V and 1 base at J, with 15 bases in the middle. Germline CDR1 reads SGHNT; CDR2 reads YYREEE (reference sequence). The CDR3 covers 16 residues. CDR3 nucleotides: TGTGCCAGCAGCCCCCCCGGCGGACTTTCCTACAATGAGCAGTTCTTC. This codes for CASSPPGGLSYNEQFF.

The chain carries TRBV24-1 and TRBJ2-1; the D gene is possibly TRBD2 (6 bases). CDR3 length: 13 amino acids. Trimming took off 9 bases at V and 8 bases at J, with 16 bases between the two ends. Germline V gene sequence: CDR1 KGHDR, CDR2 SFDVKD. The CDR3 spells CATSVGGQDEQFF. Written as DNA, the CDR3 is TGTGCCACCTCCGTGGGGGGTCAAGATGAGCAGTTCTTC.

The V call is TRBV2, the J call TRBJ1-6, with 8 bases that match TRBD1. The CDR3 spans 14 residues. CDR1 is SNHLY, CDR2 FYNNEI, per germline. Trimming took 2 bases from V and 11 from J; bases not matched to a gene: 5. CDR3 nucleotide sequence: TGTGCCAGCAGTGAACGGACAGGGAGTCCACCCCTCCACTTT. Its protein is CASSERTGSPPLHF.

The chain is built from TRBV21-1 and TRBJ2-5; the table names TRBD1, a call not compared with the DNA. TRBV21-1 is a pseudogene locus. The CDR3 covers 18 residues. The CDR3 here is CASRTAGTLHAEWETQYF. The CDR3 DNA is TGTGCCAGCAGAACAGCCGGGACACTACACGCAGAATGGGAGACCCAGTACTTC.

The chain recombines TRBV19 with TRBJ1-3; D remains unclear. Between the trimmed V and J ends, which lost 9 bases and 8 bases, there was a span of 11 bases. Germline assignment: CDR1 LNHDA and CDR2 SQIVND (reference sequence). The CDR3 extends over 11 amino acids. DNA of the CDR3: TGTGCCAGCCGCGGCGGAGACACCATATATTTT. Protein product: CASRGGDTIYF.